The clone carrying this T cell receptor beta chain showed up just a few times. V gave up 4 bases and J gave up 0 bases; unmatched junction bases: 2. In germline, CDR1 is SGHRS, CDR2 YFSETQ. The CDR3 is 15 amino acids. This entry comes from a study of OX40 agonist ivuxolimab in advanced cancers. Using immunoSEQ multiplex PCR, the repertoire was profiled, and TCRdb retains in-frame clones only, with some absent. The sample gives over 50,000 clones, about 88% of which show up once; around 1.5% is in the top ten. V and J are TRBV5-1 and TRBJ2-2, with TRBD1 identical over 8 bases. The sequenced sample was CD4+ or CD8+ T cells sorted from blood, obtained in a trial of the OX40 agonist ivuxolimab. This clonotype was sampled from an adult with an advanced solid tumor such as melanoma, head and neck, liver or kidney cancer. The CDR3 region has the DNA TGCGCCAGCAGCATGGGACAGGCGAACACCGGGGAGCTGTTTTTT. It codes for CASSMGQANTGELFF.